A selection of T cell receptor beta chains follows, all from one sample in a study of blood T cell repertoires in COVID-19. The data were produced by immunoSEQ multiplex PCR, yet TCRdb's version contains in-frame clones alone and is incomplete. The sample holds about 140,000 clones, about nine tenths seen once. Input material: PBMCs or T cells enriched from blood (not recorded which). The origin of the receptors is a man between 60 and 70 years old who had recovered from COVID-19. The conserved cysteine and the conserved F or W are not part of the CDR3 here. The order of the fields is V gene, D gene, J gene, CDR3 protein. The D gene is left open where the match is weak.

V: TRBV4-1
D: NA
J: TRBJ2-7
CDR3: ASSQDRVDYEQY

V: TRBV14
D: NA
J: TRBJ2-1
CDR3: ASSPPGIYNEQF

V: TRBV6-5
D: TRBD1
J: TRBJ2-4
CDR3: ASSWTGLGIQY

V: TRBV15
D: NA
J: TRBJ2-7
CDR3: ATSRDKSYEQY

V: TRBV7-8
D: NA
J: TRBJ2-2
CDR3: ASSQQVENTGELF

V: TRBV18
D: NA
J: TRBJ2-5
CDR3: ASSPFSQETQY

V: TRBV5-1
D: NA
J: TRBJ1-1
CDR3: ASSLAGGDREAF

V: TRBV30
D: NA
J: TRBJ2-7
CDR3: AWSIQGYEQY

V: TRBV5-1
D: NA
J: TRBJ1-4
CDR3: ASSSLGLGEGEKLF

V: TRBV15
D: NA
J: TRBJ2-7
CDR3: ATSSTRGSYEQY

V: TRBV9
D: TRBD1
J: TRBJ1-6
CDR3: ASSPLYRTGNSPLH

V: TRBV10-2
D: TRBD1
J: TRBJ2-7
CDR3: ASSVQGREQY

V: TRBV5-1
D: TRBD2
J: TRBJ2-1
CDR3: ASSLGTSGRLNEQF

V: TRBV7-6
D: TRBD1
J: TRBJ1-2
CDR3: ASSSRPQGGRDGYT

V: TRBV28
D: TRBD2
J: TRBJ2-7
CDR3: ASTFPGLAGEGEQY

V: TRBV7-9
D: TRBD1
J: TRBJ1-5
CDR3: ASSPWTGKGNQPQH

V: TRBV5-4
D: TRBD1
J: TRBJ2-1
CDR3: ASFRTGGSYNEQF

V: TRBV18
D: NA
J: TRBJ1-2
CDR3: ASSPRTANYGYT

V: TRBV2
D: TRBD1
J: TRBJ2-7
CDR3: ASSIPGQLYEQY

V: TRBV5-1
D: TRBD1
J: TRBJ1-2
CDR3: ASRKDRGNYGYT

V: TRBV5-6
D: TRBD1
J: TRBJ2-7
CDR3: ASSWDRNYEQY

V: TRBV19
D: NA
J: TRBJ1-1
CDR3: ASSFRLAQTEAF

V: TRBV3-1/TRBV3-2
D: NA
J: TRBJ2-2
CDR3: ASSHITVNTGELF

V: TRBV25-1
D: TRBD1
J: TRBJ2-7
CDR3: ASSDGGQGIGEQY

V: TRBV24-1
D: NA
J: TRBJ1-4
CDR3: ATSDPPREKLF

V: TRBV5-6
D: NA
J: TRBJ2-7
CDR3: ASSLIPGDHYEQY

V: TRBV27
D: NA
J: TRBJ1-5
CDR3: ASSPDSPNQPQH

V: TRBV2
D: TRBD2
J: TRBJ2-7
CDR3: ASRPGGFRQY

V: TRBV28
D: NA
J: TRBJ1-6
CDR3: ASSSLGGTFNSPLH